This passage covers 3 T cell receptor beta chains from one sample sequenced in a study of shared clonotypes between healthy human individuals. The table came from immunoSEQ multiplex PCR; TCRdb's copy has only in-frame clones and leaves some out. The sample holds about 990,000 clones; around three quarters are singletons and the top ten take 0.55% to 0.7%. The sequencing input was memory CD4+ T cells from PBMCs. Stated subset: CD45RA-negative fraction. The receptors come from a man aged 18 to 29 in good health. Some clones in this sample may be carry-over from other donors' samples.

The chain joins TRBV5-1 to TRBJ2-1, with D possibly being TRBD1 or TRBD2 (5 bases each). The CDR3 has 13 amino acids. The germline CDR1 and CDR2 sequences are SGHRS and YFSETQ. V shed 4 bases and J shed 6 bases, with 11 bases lying between them. DNA for the CDR3: TGCGCCAGCAGCGAGGGGCCCTTCAATGAGCAGTTCTTC. The encoded protein is CASSEGPFNEQFF.

Here the CDR3 reads CASYKGYGYTF. The CDR3 DNA reads TGTGCCAGCTACAAGGGGTATGGCTACACCTTC. This chain connects TRBV6-1 to TRBJ1-2; D may be TRBD1 (5 bases). The CDR3 is 11 residues long. The germline V gene has CDR1 MNHNS and CDR2 SASEGT. V was trimmed by 8 bases and J by 5 bases, leaving 9 bases between them.

This rearrangement joins TRBV12-5 to TRBJ1-1; D is undetermined. The CDR3 sequence is 13 residues long. The germline CDR1 and CDR2 sequences are LGHNT and FRNRAP. Trimming shortened V by 6 bases and J by 1 base, and 9 bases separated the two germline ends. DNA for the CDR3: TGTGCTAGTGGACTAGAGGAGAACACTGAAGCTTTCTTT. Its protein is CASGLEENTEAFF.